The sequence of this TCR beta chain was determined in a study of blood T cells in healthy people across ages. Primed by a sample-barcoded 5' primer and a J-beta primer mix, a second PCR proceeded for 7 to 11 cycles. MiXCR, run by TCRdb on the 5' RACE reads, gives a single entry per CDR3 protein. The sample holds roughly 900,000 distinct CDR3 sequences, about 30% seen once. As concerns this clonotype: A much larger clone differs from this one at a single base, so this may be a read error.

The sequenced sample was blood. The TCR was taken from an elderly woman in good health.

The DNA for the CDR3 is TGCGCCAGCAGCTTGCAGAGTACGGCCTATGGCTACACCTTC. Encoded protein: CASSLQSTAYGYTF. The chain combines TRBV5-1 with TRBJ1-2; D is unresolved. V was shortened by 1 base and J by 4 bases, with 11 bases between the two germline ends. This CDR3 contains 14 residues. Per germline, CDR1 SGHRS and CDR2 YFSETQ.